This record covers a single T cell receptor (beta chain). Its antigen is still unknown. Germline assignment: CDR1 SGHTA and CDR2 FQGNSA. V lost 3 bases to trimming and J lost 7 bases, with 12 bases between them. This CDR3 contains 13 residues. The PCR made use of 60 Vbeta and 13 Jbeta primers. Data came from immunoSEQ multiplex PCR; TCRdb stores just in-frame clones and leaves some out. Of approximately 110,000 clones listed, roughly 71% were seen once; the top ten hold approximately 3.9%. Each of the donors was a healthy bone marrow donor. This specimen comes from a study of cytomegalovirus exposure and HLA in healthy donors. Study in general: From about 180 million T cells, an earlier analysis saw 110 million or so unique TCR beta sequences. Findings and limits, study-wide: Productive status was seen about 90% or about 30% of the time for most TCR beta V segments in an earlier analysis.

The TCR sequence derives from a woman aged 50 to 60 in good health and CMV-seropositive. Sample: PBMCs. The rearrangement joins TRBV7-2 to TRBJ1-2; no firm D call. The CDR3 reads CASSLAESGGYTF. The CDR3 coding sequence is TGTGCCAGCAGCTTGGCCGAATCGGGTGGCTACACCTTC.